This entry lists 32 T cell receptor beta chains sequenced from one sample in a study of cytomegalovirus exposure and HLA in healthy donors. Amplification used 60 Vbeta primers and 13 Jbeta primers. Here immunoSEQ multiplex PCR was the method, and the copy in TCRdb shows in-frame clones only, minus some. In the table there are around 97,000 clones, around three quarters of which are singletons. The sample was PBMCs. The receptors were sampled from a man aged 45-65 years in good health and CMV-seropositive.

The chain recombines TRBV30 with TRBJ2-2, with D perhaps TRBD1 (5 bases). CDR3 length: 14 amino acids. V lost 5 bases and J lost 5, with 15 bases in between. In germline, CDR1 is GTSNPN, CDR2 SVGIG (reference sequence). The CDR3 is CAWGSGQGTGELFF. The CDR3 bases are TGTGCCTGGGGGTCAGGGCAAGGGACCGGGGAGCTGTTTTTT.

This chain links TRBV4-3 with TRBJ1-4, with D maybe TRBD1 (5 bases). The CDR3 runs 17 residues. Germline assignment: CDR1 LGHNA and CDR2 YSLEER. The ends were cut back, 1 base at V and 1 base at J, with 13 bases in the middle. The CDR3 region is CASSQGSLGGTNEKLFF. The CDR3 DNA follows: TGCGCCAGCAGCCAAGGGAGCCTCGGGGGAACTAATGAAAAACTGTTTTTT.

The chain joins TRBV13 to TRBJ2-1; 10 positions match TRBD1. Germline CDR1 PRHDT, CDR2 FYEKMQ (reference sequence). V was pared by 4 bases and J by 3 bases, with 6 bases of the junction left unmatched. This CDR3 is 16 amino acids long. The CDR3 sequence is CASSSPGTGDYNEQFF. CDR3 nucleotide sequence: TGTGCCAGCAGCTCCCCCGGGACAGGGGACTACAATGAGCAGTTCTTC. The full variable domain, with the rest looked up from reference TRBV13 and TRBJ2-1, is AAGVIQSPRHLIKEKRETATLKCYPIPRHDTVYWYQQGPGQDPQFLISFYEKMQSDKGSIPDRFSAQQFSDYHSELNMSSLELGDSALYFCASSSPGTGDYNEQFFGPGTRLTVL.

The rearrangement links TRBV2 to TRBJ2-3; D gene unclear. The CDR3 sequence is 14 residues long. From germline, CDR1 is SNHLY and CDR2 FYNNEI. V lost 7 bases to trimming and J lost 6 bases, with 17 bases between them. The CDR3 DNA is TGTGCCAGCAAGCCACGGTCCACGAAGGATACGCAGTATTTT. This encodes CASKPRSTKDTQYF.

The chain combines TRBV10-1 with TRBJ1-5; 11 bases map to TRBD1. Germline V lookup: CDR1 WNHNN, CDR2 SYGVQD (reference sequence). The CDR3 covers 14 residues. The V and J ends lost 8 bases and 6 bases, in that order; junction bases with no gene match: 6. The CDR3 spells CASRGTGGGQPQHF. The CDR3 nucleotides are TGCGCCAGCCGAGGGACAGGGGGGGGTCAGCCCCAGCATTTT.

This chain connects TRBV15 to TRBJ2-5, with TRBD1 identical over 9 bases. The DNA end is more similar to TRBJ2-7, so the J call may be wrong. Looked up from germline, CDR1 is LNHNV and CDR2 is YYDKDF (reference sequence). The CDR3 extends over 15 amino acids. The CDR3 DNA reads as TGTGCCACCAGCAGAGGGGGACAGGGAATCTACGAGCAGTACTTC. Translating gives CATSRGGQGIYEQYF.

The V gene is TRBV6-1, the J gene TRBJ2-7; a weak D match, TRBD2 (5 bases). The CDR3 length is 14 residues. Between the trimmed V and J ends, which lost 11 bases and 0 bases, there was a span of 17 bases. Germline V gene lookup returns CDR1 MNHNS and CDR2 SASEGT. The CDR3 DNA reads as TGTGCCGGCGGCTCAGAAGGGAGCTCCTACGAGCAGTACTTC. This encodes CAGGSEGSSYEQYF.

In this sample, this clone turned up a few times. The chain is built from TRBV6-1 and TRBJ2-5, with 9 positions matching TRBD1. The CDR3 totals 13 residues. Looked up from germline, CDR1 is MNHNS and CDR2 is SASEGT. With 6 bases clipped from V and 5 bases from J, the junction kept 4 bases outside the gene matches. CDR3 loop: CASRQGAGETQYF. The CDR3 DNA reads TGTGCCAGCAGACAGGGGGCTGGGGAGACCCAGTACTTC.

The V gene is TRBV5-1, the J gene TRBJ2-7, with TRBD1 matching 7 bases. The CDR3 is made up of 13 amino acids. V gave up 2 bases and J gave up 6 bases; unmatched junction bases: 5. CDR1 is SGHRS, CDR2 YFSETQ, per germline. In nucleotides, the CDR3 is TGCGCCAGCAGCTTCGCAACAGGGGCCGAGCAGTACTTC. Translating it yields CASSFATGAEQYF.

This chain connects TRBV6-5 to TRBJ2-5; 7 nucleotides match TRBD2. The J call may be incorrect, as the DNA end agrees better with TRBJ2-7. The CDR3 has 15 residues. Germline V gives CDR1 MNHEY, CDR2 SVGAGI. The DNA for the CDR3 is TGTGCCAGCAGCCCCACGGGAGGCCTATCCTACGAGCAGTACTTC. It codes for CASSPTGGLSYEQYF.

The chain employs TRBV4-1 and TRBJ2-1; a weak D match, TRBD2 (6 bases). Germline V gives CDR1 MGHRA, CDR2 YSYEKL. The CDR3 is 17 amino acids. The ends were cut back, 0 bases at V and 0 bases at J, with 12 bases in the middle. The CDR3, as DNA: TGCGCCAGCAGCCAAGATCGGGCGGGGAGCTCCTACAATGAGCAGTTCTTC. Its protein product is CASSQDRAGSSYNEQFF.

The rearrangement links TRBV18 to TRBJ1-6, with D possibly matching TRBD1 (6 bases). The CDR3 loop spans 13 amino acids. The germline CDR1 and CDR2 sequences are KGHSH and LQKENI. V was trimmed by 2 bases and J by 10 bases, leaving 9 bases between them. CDR3 bases: TGTGCCAGCTCACCAAACAGGGAATCACCCCTCCACTTT. Residues: CASSPNRESPLHF.

The gene calls are TRBV29-1 and TRBJ2-5; 10 bases are shared with TRBD2. This CDR3 comprises 14 residues. Unmatched junction bases numbered 7, after V lost 7 bases and J lost 2 bases. CDR1 SQVTM and CDR2 ANQGSEA come from the germline V gene. Written as DNA, the CDR3 is TGCAGCGCTACGAAGACTAGCGGGCAAGAGACCCAGTACTTC. This encodes CSATKTSGQETQYF.

This clone was detected once. For the CDR3, the DNA is TGTGCCAGCAGCAGGGACAGGGCTGGCGAGCAGTACTTC. This encodes CASSRDRAGEQYF. This chain uses TRBV7-3 with TRBJ2-7, with TRBD1 matching over 9 bases. The CDR3 runs 13 residues. Germline lookup yields CDR1 SGHTA and CDR2 FQGTGA. J was trimmed by 6 bases and V by 5 bases; bases with no gene match: 5.

The chain joins TRBV5-4 to TRBJ2-1; TRBD1 agrees at 8 bases. The CDR3 totals 15 residues. The J segment lost 9 bases and the V segment lost 0 bases, leaving 8 bases of the junction unmatched. Germline V lookup: CDR1 SGHNT, CDR2 YYREEE (reference sequence). The CDR3 sequence: CASSLDRQGAREQFF. Here the CDR3 DNA reads TGTGCCAGCAGCTTGGATAGGCAGGGGGCACGTGAGCAGTTCTTC.

This clone appeared once. This chain connects TRBV6-1 to TRBJ1-5, with D perhaps matching TRBD1 (5 bases). This CDR3 spans 14 amino acids. Trimming pared 3 bases from V and 7 bases from J, leaving 13 bases between. Looked up from germline, CDR1 is MNHNS and CDR2 is SASEGT. The CDR3 loop is CASSELGGLQPQHF. As DNA, the CDR3 is TGTGCCAGCAGTGAGTTGGGGGGACTACAGCCCCAGCATTTT.

This clone appeared a single time. The chain employs TRBV9 and TRBJ1-2; 7 bases are a match to TRBD1. The CDR3 loop spans 14 amino acids. V was clipped by 0 bases and J by 2 bases; unmatched bases: 1. Germline loops: CDR1 SGDLS, CDR2 YYNGEE. CDR3 loop: CASSVGQGNYGYTF. DNA for the CDR3: TGTGCCAGCAGCGTAGGACAGGGAAACTATGGCTACACCTTC.

V usage is TRBV9 and J usage is TRBJ1-2; possibly TRBD1 for D (6 bases). The V gene's germline CDR1 is SGDLS and CDR2 YYNGEE. CDR3 size: 13 residues. Trimming took off 0 bases at V and 11 bases at J, with 14 bases between the two ends. CDR3 nucleotide sequence: TGTGCCAGCAGCGTAGGGGCGAGGACAGATTACACCTTC. It translates to CASSVGARTDYTF.

This clone was recorded only once. The V and J genes are TRBV6-1 and TRBJ1-1; 8 nucleotides agree with TRBD1. The CDR3 loop spans 14 amino acids. The germline CDR1 and CDR2 sequences are MNHNS and SASEGT. V was pared by 6 bases and J by 8 bases, with 11 bases of the junction left unmatched. The chain's CDR3 is CASRLQGVRGEAFF. The DNA for the CDR3 is TGTGCCAGCAGGTTACAGGGGGTTCGAGGCGAAGCTTTCTTT.

The V call is TRBV9, the J call TRBJ2-7, with 8 bases identical to TRBD1. Trimming took 0 bases from V and 4 from J; bases not matched to a gene: 6. Germline CDR1 is SGDLS and CDR2 is YYNGEE. This CDR3 comprises 15 residues. The CDR3 spells CASSVGGTGEYEQYF. The DNA of the CDR3 is TGTGCCAGCAGCGTAGGTGGGACAGGAGAGTACGAGCAGTACTTC.

Here the CDR3 DNA reads TGTGCCAGCAGGGGGGGCGGGAGCCAAGAGACCCAGTACTTC. Translating gives CASRGGGSQETQYF. This chain uses TRBV28 with TRBJ2-5; D may be TRBD2 (7 bases). V lost 6 bases to trimming and J lost 1 base, with 12 bases between them. The CDR3 is 14 residues long. CDR1 MDHEN and CDR2 SYDVKM come from the germline V gene.

The chain combines TRBV7-2 with TRBJ1-3, with D hard to call. Trimming took 6 bases from V and 4 from J, leaving 19 bases between them. This CDR3 region has 16 residues. Germline-derived CDR1 and CDR2 are SGHTA and FQGNSA. CDR3: CASRPGGGLRGNTIYF. Here the CDR3 DNA reads TGTGCCAGCAGACCGGGAGGAGGGCTACGAGGAAACACCATATATTTT.

V gene TRBV19 combines with J gene TRBJ1-5; D gene unclear. The germline CDR1 and CDR2 sequences are LNHDA and SQIVND (reference sequence). There are 16 residues in the CDR3. The ends were cut back, 3 bases at V and 0 bases at J, with 12 bases in the middle. DNA of the CDR3: TGTGCCAGTAGTATGACACACAGCTATAGCAATCAGCCCCAGCATTTT. Encoded protein: CASSMTHSYSNQPQHF. The full variable domain, in which reference TRBV19 and TRBJ1-5 provide the parts outside the CDR3, is DGGITQSPKYLFRKEGQNVTLSCEQNLNHDAMYWYRQDPGQGLRLIYYSQIVNDFQKGDIAEGYSVSREKKESFPLTVTSAQKNPTAFYLCASSMTHSYSNQPQHFGDGTRLSIL.

This rearrangement joins TRBV28 to TRBJ2-7, with D possibly being TRBD2 (5 bases). Germline-derived CDR1 and CDR2 are MDHEN and SYDVKM. This CDR3 is built from 13 residues. The ends were cut back, 1 base at V and 6 bases at J, with 10 bases in the middle. The CDR3 DNA reads TGTGCCAGCAGTTTATTGAGGGCCAGCGAGCAGTACTTC. Protein product: CASSLLRASEQYF.

The gene calls are TRBV2 and TRBJ1-5; D is uncertain. The ends were cut back, 7 bases at V and 0 bases at J, with 10 bases in the middle. This CDR3 is 14 amino acids long. Germline V gene sequence: CDR1 SNHLY, CDR2 FYNNEI. CDR3 region: CASKAEVSNQPQHF. As DNA, the CDR3 is TGTGCCAGCAAGGCAGAGGTTAGCAATCAGCCCCAGCATTTT. Full variable domain (missing parts from reference TRBV2 and TRBJ1-5): EPEVTQTPSHQVTQMGQEVILRCVPISNHLYFYWYRQILGQKVEFLVSFYNNEISEKSEIFDDQFSVERPDGSNFTLKIRSTKLEDSAMYFCASKAEVSNQPQHFGDGTRLSIL.

The chain employs TRBV10-3 and TRBJ2-5; TRBD1 matches 11 bases. V was clipped by 3 bases and J by 4 bases; unmatched bases: 13. The CDR3 totals 18 residues. The V gene's germline CDR1 is ENHRY and CDR2 SYGVKD. CDR3 sequence: CAISDRLRTGGGGETQYF. CDR3 bases: TGTGCCATCAGTGATAGGCTCCGGACAGGGGGCGGCGGAGAGACCCAGTACTTC.

This chain links TRBV6-4 with TRBJ2-2; D gene unclear. The CDR3 spans 15 residues. V lost 6 bases, J lost 4 bases, and 15 bases lay in between. The germline gives CDR1 MRHNA, CDR2 SNTAGT. CDR3 DNA: TGTGCCAGCAGCCAAGTTGGAGTGGGCACCGGGGAGCTGTTTTTT. Translating it yields CASSQVGVGTGELFF.

This clone has more than one count but fewer than ten. The V call is TRBV7-2, the J call TRBJ1-1, with 11 positions matching TRBD1. CDR1 is SGHTA, CDR2 FQGNSA, per germline. This CDR3 spans 15 amino acids. Trimming removed 5 bases from V and 11 bases from J; junction bases left unmatched: 13. The CDR3 coding sequence is TGTGCCAGCAGCCCCCCTAGTTACGGGACAGGGGGGGCTTTCTTT. It is translated as CASSPPSYGTGGAFF.

This clone appeared a few times. This chain joins TRBV9 and TRBJ1-1, with D perhaps TRBD1 (5 bases). The CDR3 contains 14 residues. The germline gives CDR1 SGDLS, CDR2 YYNGEE. V was cut by 2 bases and J by 1 base, with 9 bases left in between. Written as DNA, the CDR3 is TGTGCCAGCAGCGTTTCGGGGGGGAACACTGAAGCTTTCTTT. This translates into CASSVSGGNTEAFF.

The chain uses TRBV27 and TRBJ2-1, with 8 bases aligning to TRBD2. V was clipped by 5 bases and J by 3 bases; unmatched bases: 6. CDR1 and CDR2 from the germline V gene are MNHEY and SMNVEV (reference sequence). The CDR3 runs to 15 residues. This CDR3 reads CASSIREGGYNEQFF. DNA for the CDR3: TGTGCCAGCAGTATACGGGAGGGGGGCTACAATGAGCAGTTCTTC.

CDR3: CASSLTGVNSPLHF. CDR3 in DNA: TGTGCCAGCAGCTTAACAGGGGTCAATTCACCCCTCCACTTT. The chain couples TRBV7-3 to TRBJ1-6, with a tentative D call TRBD1 (5 bases). CDR3 length: 14 amino acids. The V gene lost 0 bases and the J gene lost 7 bases, with 7 bases spanning the gap. Germline values: CDR1 SGHTA, CDR2 FQGTGA.

V is TRBV7-9 and J is TRBJ2-3; TRBD2 aligns across 7 bases. The germline V gene has CDR1 SEHNR and CDR2 FQNEAQ (reference sequence). With V trimmed by 6 bases and J by 2 bases, 8 bases remained unmatched. The CDR3 length is 15 residues. The CDR3 protein is CASSRAGEYTDTQYF. CDR3 bases: TGTGCCAGCAGTCGTGCGGGGGAGTACACAGATACGCAGTATTTT.